These 5 T cell receptor beta chains originate from one sample sequenced in a study of PD-L1 blockade in urothelial cancer. Sequencing was performed with immunoSEQ multiplex PCR; in TCRdb, only in-frame clones are kept and a portion is missing. The table has about 24,000 clones, 87% seen once. Material: PBMCs, obtained around atezolizumab (anti-PD-L1) treatment. The receptor set was obtained from a man between 50 and 59 years old with urothelial cancer.

This chain connects TRBV27 to TRBJ2-1; 14 positions agree with TRBD2. V shed 2 bases, J shed 7 bases, and the junction held 7 bases outside the gene matches. Germline V gives CDR1 MNHEY, CDR2 SMNVEV (reference sequence). The CDR3 consists of 17 residues. CDR3 residues: CASSLLIGTSGSNEQFF. The CDR3 DNA sequence: TGTGCCAGCAGTTTACTCATCGGGACTAGCGGGAGTAATGAGCAGTTCTTC.

This chain uses TRBV15 with TRBJ2-6; 10 nucleotides align to TRBD1. The ends lost 1 base at V and 0 bases at J; junction bases unmatched: 6. CDR1 and CDR2 (germline): LNHNV, YYDKDF (reference sequence). The CDR3 spans 19 residues. The DNA of the CDR3 is TGTGCCACCAGCAGAGGGGGACAGGGGCATTCCTCTGGGGCCAACGTCCTGACTTTC. Translated, it gives CATSRGGQGHSSGANVLTF.

This chain links TRBV28 with TRBJ2-1, with TRBD2 matching 11 bases. The CDR3 is 14 residues long. From germline, CDR1 is MDHEN and CDR2 SYDVKM. The V gene end was trimmed by 8 bases and the J gene end by 2 bases; junction bases not matched to a gene: 2. In DNA form, the CDR3 reads TGTGCCAGCTTGGGACTAGCGGCCTACAATGAGCAGTTCTTC. Translation: CASLGLAAYNEQFF.

This clone was detected once. The chain is built from TRBV2 and TRBJ2-3; 8 bases line up with TRBD2. Trimming took 2 bases from V and 5 from J; bases not matched to a gene: 9. CDR1 is SNHLY and CDR2 is FYNNEI in the germline V gene. The CDR3 is 16 amino acids. The CDR3 spells CASSENRAGGQDTQYF. CDR3 DNA: TGTGCCAGCAGTGAAAACAGGGCGGGGGGCCAAGATACGCAGTATTTT.

This chain links TRBV15 with TRBJ2-7, with D perhaps TRBD2 (6 bases). Germline loops: CDR1 LNHNV, CDR2 YYDKDF (reference sequence). The CDR3 is made up of 16 amino acids. Trimming took 5 bases from V and 0 from J, leaving 17 bases between them. CDR3 region: CATSGRLGPSSYEQYF. In DNA, the CDR3 is TGTGCCACCAGCGGTCGACTAGGTCCAAGCTCCTACGAGCAGTACTTC.